This T cell receptor beta chain is from a study of blood T cells in healthy people across ages. Study context: About one barcoded TCR beta cDNA was captured per two T cells.

CDR3 length equals 16 residues. Germline V gene lookup returns CDR1 ENHRY and CDR2 SYGVKD. Then a second PCR, running roughly 7 to 11 cycles, was carried out with a sample-barcoded 5' primer and a J-beta primer mix. Sequencing of every sample gave 3 million or more CDR3-containing paired-end reads. From the 5' RACE reads, TCRdb called clonotypes with MiXCR, one entry per CDR3 protein. The sample consists of 1.4 million or so distinct CDR3 sequences, roughly 43% of them appearing once. With respect to this clonotype: At one of its ends the junction is not consistent with the germline gene, which may arise from a read error.

The total RNA that was extracted per sample amounted to at least 6 micrograms. This clonotype was sampled from a woman between 18 and 29 years old in good health. Sequencing input: blood. The chain couples TRBV10-3 to TRBJ2-5; TRBD2 matches 10 bases. The CDR3 DNA reads as TGTGACATCAGTGAGTCGCTAGCGGGGGTACAAGAGACCCAGTACTTC. It codes for CDISESLAGVQETQYF.